Detailed here is one TCR beta chain. The target antigen is unknown. The sample is drawn from a study of beta chain features in type 1 diabetes. Study-level findings and limits: Possibly, sequencing cDNA over-represented cells that had high TCR expression levels.

cDNA synthesis used the whole RNA isolate, giving expressed TCRB sequences. This table comes from immunoSEQ multiplex PCR, and its TCRdb copy is limited to in-frame clones, with some not included. The data show under 300,000 clones, 27% seen once. This CDR3 spans 13 amino acids. Trimming shortened V by 3 bases and J by 4 bases, and 8 bases separated the two germline ends. Germline V CDR1 and CDR2: MGHDK, SYGVNS. CD45RO/CCR7/CD25/CD127/CD95/CD27 sorting isolated CD4+ naive, central memory, regulatory and stem cell-like memory cells. The source material was central memory CD4+ T cells from blood. The V call is TRBV25-1, the J call TRBJ2-3; D is unclear. This TCR was sampled from a man younger than 40 in good health. CDR3 amino acids: CASSEGSSDTQYF. In DNA form, the CDR3 reads TGTGCCAGCAGTGAGGGGTCTTCAGATACGCAGTATTTT.